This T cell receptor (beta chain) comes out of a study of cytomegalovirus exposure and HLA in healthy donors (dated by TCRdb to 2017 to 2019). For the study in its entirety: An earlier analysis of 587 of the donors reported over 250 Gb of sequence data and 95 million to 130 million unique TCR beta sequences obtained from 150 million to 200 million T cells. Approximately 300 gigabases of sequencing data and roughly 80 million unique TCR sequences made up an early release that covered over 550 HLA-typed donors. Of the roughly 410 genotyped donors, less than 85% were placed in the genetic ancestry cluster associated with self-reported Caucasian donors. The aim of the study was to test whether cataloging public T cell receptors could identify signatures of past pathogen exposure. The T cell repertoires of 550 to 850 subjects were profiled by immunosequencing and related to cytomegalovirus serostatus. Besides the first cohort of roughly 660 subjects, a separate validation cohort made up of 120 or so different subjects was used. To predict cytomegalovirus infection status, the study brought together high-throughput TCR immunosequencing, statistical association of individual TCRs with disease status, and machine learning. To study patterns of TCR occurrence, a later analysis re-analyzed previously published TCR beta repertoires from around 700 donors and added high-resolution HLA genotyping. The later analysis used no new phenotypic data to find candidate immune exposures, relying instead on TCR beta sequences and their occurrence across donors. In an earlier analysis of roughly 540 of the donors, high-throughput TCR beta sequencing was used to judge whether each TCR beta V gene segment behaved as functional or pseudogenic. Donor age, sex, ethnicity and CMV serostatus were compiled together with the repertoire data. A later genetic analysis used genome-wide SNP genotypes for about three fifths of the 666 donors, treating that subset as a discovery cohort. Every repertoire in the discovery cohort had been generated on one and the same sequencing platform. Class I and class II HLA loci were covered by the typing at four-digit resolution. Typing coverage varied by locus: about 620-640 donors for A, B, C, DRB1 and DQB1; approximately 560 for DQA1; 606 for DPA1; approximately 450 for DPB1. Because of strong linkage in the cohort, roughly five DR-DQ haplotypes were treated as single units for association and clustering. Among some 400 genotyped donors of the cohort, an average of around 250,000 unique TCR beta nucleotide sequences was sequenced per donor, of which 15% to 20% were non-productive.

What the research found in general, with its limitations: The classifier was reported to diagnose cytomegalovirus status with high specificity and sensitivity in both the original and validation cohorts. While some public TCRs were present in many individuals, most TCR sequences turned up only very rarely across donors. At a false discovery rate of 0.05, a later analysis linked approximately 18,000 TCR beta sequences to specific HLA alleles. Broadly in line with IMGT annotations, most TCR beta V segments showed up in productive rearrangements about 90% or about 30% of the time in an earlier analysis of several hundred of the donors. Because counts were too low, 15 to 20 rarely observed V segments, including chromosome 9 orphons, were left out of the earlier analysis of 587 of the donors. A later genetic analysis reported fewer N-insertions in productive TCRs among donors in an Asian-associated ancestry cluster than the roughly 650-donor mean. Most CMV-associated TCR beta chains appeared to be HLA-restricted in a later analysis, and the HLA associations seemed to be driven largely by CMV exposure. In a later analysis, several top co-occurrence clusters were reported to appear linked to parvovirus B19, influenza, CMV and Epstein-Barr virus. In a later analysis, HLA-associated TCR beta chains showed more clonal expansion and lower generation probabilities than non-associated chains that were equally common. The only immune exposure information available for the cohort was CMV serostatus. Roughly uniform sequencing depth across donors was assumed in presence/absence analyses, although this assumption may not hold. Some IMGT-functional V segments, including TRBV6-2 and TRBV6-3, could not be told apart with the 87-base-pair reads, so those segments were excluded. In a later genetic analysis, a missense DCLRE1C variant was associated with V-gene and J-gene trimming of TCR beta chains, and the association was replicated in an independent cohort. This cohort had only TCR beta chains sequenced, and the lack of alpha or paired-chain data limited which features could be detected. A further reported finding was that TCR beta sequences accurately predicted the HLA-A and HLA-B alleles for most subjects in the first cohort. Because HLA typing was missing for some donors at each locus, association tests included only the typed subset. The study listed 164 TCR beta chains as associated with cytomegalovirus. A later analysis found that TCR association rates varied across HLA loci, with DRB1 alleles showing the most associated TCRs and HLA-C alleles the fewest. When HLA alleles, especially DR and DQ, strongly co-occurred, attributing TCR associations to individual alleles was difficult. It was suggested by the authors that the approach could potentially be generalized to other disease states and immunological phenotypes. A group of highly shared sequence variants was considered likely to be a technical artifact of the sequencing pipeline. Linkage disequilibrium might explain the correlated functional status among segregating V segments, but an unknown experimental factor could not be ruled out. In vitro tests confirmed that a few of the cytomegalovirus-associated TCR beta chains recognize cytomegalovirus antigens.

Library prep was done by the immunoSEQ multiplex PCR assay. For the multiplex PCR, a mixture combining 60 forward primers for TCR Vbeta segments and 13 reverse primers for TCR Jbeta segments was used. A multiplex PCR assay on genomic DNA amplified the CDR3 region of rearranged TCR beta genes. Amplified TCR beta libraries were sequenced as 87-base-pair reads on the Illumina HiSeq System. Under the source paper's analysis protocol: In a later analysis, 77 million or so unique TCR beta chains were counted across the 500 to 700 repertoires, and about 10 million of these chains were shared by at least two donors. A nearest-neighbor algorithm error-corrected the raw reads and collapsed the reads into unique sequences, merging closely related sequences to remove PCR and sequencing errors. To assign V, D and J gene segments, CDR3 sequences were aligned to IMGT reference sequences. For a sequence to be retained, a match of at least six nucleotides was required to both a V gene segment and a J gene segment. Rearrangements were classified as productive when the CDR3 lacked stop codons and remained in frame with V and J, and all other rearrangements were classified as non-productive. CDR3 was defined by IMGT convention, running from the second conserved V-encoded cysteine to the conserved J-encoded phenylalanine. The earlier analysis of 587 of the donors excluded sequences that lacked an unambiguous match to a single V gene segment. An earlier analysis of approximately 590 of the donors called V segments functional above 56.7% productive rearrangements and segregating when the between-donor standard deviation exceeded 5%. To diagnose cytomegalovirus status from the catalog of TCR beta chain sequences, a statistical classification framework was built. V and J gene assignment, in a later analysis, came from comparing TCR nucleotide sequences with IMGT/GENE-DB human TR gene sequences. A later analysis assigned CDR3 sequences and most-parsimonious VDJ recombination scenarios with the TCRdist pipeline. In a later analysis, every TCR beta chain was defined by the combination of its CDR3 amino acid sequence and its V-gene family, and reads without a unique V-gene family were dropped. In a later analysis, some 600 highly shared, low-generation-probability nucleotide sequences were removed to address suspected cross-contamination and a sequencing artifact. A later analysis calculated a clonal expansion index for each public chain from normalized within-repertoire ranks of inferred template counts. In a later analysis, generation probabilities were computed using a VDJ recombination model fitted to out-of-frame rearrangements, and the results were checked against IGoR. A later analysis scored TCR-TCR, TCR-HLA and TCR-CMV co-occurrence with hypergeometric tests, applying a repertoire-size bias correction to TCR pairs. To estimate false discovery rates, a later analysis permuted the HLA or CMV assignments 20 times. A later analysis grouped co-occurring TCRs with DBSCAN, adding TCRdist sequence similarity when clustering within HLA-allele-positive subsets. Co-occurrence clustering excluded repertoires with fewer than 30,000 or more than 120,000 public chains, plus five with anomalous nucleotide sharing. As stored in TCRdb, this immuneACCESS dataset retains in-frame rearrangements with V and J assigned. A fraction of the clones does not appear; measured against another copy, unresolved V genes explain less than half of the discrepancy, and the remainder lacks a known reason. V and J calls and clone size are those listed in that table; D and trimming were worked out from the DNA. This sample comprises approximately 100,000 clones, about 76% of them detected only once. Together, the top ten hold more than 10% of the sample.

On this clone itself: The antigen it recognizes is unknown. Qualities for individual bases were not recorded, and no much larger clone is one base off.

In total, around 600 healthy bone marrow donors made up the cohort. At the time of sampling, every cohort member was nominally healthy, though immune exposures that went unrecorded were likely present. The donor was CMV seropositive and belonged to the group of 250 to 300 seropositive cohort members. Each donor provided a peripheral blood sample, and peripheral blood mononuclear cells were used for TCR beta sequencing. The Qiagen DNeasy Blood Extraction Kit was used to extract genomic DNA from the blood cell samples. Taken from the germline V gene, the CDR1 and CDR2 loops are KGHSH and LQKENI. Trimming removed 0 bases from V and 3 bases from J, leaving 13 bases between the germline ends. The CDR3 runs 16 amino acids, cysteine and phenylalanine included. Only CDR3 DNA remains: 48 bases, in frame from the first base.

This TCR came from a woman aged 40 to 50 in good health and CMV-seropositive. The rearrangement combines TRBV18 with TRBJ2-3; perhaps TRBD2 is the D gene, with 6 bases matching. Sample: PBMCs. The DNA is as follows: TGTGCCAGCTCACCACCTTTGTCGGGGGTAACAGATACGCAGTATTTT. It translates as CASSPPLSGVTDTQYF.